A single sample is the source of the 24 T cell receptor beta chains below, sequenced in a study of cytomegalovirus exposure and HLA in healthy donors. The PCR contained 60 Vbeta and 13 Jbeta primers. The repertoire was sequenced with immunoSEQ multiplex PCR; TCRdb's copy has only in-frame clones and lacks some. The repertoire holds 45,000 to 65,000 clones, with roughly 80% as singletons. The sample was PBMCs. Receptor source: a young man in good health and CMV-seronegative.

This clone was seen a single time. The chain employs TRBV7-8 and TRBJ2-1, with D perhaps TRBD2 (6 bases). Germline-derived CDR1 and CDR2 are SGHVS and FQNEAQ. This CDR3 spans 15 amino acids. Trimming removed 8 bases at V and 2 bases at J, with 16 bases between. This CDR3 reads CASLKMGGPYNEQFF. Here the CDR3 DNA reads TGTGCCAGCCTAAAAATGGGAGGTCCCTACAATGAGCAGTTCTTC.

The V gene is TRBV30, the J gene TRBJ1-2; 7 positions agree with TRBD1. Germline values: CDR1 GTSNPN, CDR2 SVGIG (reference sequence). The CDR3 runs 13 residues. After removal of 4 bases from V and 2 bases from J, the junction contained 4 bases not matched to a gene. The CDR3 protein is CAWTWTGNYGYTF. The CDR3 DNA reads TGTGCCTGGACTTGGACAGGCAACTATGGCTACACCTTC.

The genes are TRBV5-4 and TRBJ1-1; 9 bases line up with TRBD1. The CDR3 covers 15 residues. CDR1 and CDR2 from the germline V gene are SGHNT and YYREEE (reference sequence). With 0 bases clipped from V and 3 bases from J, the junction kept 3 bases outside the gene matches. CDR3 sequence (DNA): TGTGCCAGCAGCTTGGCCGGGACAGGGCACACTGAAGCTTTCTTT. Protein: CASSLAGTGHTEAFF.

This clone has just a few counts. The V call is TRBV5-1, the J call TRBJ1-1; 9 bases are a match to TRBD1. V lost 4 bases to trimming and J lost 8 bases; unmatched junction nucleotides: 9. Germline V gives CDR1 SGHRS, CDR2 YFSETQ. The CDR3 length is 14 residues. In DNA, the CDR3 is TGCGCCAGCAGCCCCGGGACAGGGCCCAAGGAAGCTTTCTTT. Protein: CASSPGTGPKEAFF.

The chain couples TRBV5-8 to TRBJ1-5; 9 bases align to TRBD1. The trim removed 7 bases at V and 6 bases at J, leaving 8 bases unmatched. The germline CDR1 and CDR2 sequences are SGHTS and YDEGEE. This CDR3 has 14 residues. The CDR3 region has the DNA TGTGCCAGCGGTGGGACAGGGTTAAGTCAGCCCCAGCATTTT. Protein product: CASGGTGLSQPQHF.

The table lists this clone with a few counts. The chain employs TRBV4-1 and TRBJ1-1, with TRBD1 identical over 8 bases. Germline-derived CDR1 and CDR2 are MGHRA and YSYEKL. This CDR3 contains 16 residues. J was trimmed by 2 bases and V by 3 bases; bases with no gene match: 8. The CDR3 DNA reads TGCGCCAGCAGCCATCAACCTACAGGGGGAAACACTGAAGCTTTCTTT. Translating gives CASSHQPTGGNTEAFF.

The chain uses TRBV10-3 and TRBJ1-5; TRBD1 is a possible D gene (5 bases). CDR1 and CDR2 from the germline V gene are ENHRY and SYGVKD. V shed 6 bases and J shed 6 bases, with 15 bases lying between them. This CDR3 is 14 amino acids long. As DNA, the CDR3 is TGTGCCATCAGGGGGGGGGACCAGGGTCAGCCCCAGCATTTT. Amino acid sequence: CAIRGGDQGQPQHF.

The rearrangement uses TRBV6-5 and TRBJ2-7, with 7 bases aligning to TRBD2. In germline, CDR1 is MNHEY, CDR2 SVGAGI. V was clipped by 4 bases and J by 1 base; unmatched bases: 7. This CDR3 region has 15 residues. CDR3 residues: CASSFLAVASYEQYF. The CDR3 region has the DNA TGTGCCAGCAGTTTTCTAGCGGTAGCTTCCTACGAGCAGTACTTC.

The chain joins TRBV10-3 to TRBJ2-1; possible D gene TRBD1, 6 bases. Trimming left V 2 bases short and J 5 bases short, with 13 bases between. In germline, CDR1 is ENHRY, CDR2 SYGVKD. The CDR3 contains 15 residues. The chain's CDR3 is CAISERGAGDNEQFF. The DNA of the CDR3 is TGTGCCATCAGTGAGAGGGGTGCAGGGGACAATGAGCAGTTCTTC.

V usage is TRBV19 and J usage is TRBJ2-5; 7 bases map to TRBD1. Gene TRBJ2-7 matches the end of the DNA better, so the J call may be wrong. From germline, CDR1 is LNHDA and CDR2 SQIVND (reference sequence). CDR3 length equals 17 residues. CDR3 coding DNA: TGTGCCAGTAGTACGGTACCGGGGACAGTAAATCCCTACGAGCAGTACTTC. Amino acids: CASSTVPGTVNPYEQYF.

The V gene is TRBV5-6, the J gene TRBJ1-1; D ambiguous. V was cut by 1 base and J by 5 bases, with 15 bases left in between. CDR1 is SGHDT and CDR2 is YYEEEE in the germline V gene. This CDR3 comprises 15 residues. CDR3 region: CASSLYEGVETEAFF. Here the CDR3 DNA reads TGTGCCAGCAGCTTGTATGAGGGAGTTGAGACTGAAGCTTTCTTT.

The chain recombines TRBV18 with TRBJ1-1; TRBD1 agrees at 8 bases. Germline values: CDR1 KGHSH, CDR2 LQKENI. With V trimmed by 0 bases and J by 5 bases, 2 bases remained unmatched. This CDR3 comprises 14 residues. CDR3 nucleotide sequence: TGTGCCAGCTCACCACCGGGGGACAGGACTGAAGCTTTCTTT. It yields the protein CASSPPGDRTEAFF.

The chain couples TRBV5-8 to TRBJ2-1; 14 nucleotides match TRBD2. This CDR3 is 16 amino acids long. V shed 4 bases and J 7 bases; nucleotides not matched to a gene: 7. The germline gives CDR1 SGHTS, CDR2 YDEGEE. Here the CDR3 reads CASSEGLAGGRNEQFF. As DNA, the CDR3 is TGTGCCAGCAGCGAAGGACTAGCGGGAGGTAGGAATGAGCAGTTCTTC. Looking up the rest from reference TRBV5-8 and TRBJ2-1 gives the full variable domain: EAGVTQSPTHLIKTRGQQATLRCSPISGHTSVYWYQQALGLGLQFLLWYDEGEERNRGNFPPRFSGRQFPNYSSELNVNALELEDSALYLCASSEGLAGGRNEQFFGPGTRLTVL.

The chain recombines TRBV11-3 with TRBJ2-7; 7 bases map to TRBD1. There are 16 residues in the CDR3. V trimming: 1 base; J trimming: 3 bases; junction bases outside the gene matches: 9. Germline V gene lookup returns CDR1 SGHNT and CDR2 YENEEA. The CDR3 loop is CASSLGGKTGSYEQYF. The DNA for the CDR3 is TGTGCCAGCAGCTTAGGGGGAAAGACAGGGAGCTACGAGCAGTACTTC. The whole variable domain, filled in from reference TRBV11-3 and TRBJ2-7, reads EAGVVQSPRYKIIEKKQPVAFWCNPISGHNTLYWYLQNLGQGPELLIRYENEEAVDDSQLPKDRFSAERLKGVDSTLKIQPAELGDSAVYLCASSLGGKTGSYEQYFGPGTRLTVT.

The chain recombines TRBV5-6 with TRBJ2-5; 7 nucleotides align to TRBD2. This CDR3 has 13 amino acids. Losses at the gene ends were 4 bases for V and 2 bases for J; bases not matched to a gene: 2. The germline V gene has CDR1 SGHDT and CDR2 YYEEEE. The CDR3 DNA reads TGTGCCAGCAGCGGGGGGGGGCAAGAGACCCAGTACTTC. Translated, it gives CASSGGGQETQYF.

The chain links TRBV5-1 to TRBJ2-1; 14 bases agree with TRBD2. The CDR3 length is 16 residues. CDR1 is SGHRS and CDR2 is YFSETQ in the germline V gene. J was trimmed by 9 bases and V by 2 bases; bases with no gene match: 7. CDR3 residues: CASSLPGTSGSTEQFF. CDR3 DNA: TGCGCCAGCAGCTTACCCGGGACTAGCGGGAGTACTGAGCAGTTCTTC.

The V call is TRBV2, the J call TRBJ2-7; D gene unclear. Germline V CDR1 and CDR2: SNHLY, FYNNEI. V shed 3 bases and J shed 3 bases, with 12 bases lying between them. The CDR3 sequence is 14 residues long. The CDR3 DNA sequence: TGTGCCAGCAGTGAGCTGGTGGGCATCTACGAGCAGTACTTC. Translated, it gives CASSELVGIYEQYF.

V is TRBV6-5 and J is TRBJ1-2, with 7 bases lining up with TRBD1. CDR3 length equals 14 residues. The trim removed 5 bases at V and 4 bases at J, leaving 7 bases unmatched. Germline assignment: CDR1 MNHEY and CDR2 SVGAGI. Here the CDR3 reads CASSRRDSIYGYTF. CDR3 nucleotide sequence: TGTGCCAGCAGTCGCCGGGACAGCATCTATGGCTACACCTTC.

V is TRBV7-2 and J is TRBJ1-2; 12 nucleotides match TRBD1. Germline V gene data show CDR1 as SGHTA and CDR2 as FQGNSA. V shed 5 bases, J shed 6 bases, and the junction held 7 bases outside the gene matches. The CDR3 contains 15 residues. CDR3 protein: CASSPRDRGHNGYTF. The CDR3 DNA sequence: TGTGCCAGCAGCCCCCGGGACAGGGGGCACAATGGCTACACCTTC.

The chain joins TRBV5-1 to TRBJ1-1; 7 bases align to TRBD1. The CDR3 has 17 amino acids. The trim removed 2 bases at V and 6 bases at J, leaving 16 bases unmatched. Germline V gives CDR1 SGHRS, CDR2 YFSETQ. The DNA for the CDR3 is TGCGCCAGCAGCTTCCGACAGGGAGAGCAAGGAGTGTCTGAAGCTTTCTTT. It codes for CASSFRQGEQGVSEAFF.

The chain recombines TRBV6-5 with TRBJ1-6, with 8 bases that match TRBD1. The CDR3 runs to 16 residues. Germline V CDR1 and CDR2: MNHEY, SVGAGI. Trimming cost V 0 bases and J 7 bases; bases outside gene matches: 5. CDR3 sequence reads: CASSYSSQGANSPLHF. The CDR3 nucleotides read TGTGCCAGCAGTTACTCGAGTCAGGGGGCCAATTCACCCCTCCACTTT.

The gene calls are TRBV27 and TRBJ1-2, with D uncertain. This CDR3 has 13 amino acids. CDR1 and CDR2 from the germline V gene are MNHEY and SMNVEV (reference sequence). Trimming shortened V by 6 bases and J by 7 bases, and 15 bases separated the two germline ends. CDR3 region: CASSTIQRGGYTF. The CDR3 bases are TGTGCCAGCAGCACCATCCAACGGGGTGGCTACACCTTC.

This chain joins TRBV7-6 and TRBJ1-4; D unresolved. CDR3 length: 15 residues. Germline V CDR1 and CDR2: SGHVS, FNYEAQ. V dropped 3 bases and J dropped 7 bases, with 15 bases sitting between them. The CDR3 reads CASSFGLTRGEKLFF. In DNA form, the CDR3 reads TGTGCCAGCAGCTTTGGGTTGACGCGAGGTGAAAAACTGTTTTTT.

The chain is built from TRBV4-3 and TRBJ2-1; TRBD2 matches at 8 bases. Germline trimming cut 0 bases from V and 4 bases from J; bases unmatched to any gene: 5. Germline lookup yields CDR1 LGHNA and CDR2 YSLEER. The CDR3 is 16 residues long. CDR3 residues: CASSQDPAGEYNEQFF. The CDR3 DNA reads TGCGCCAGCAGCCAAGATCCAGCGGGGGAGTACAATGAGCAGTTCTTC.